This T cell receptor (beta chain) was recorded in a study of response to subunit inactivated influenza vaccine. Study observations and caveats: Authors suggested each seasonal flu vaccination may recruit only limited numbers of new T cells.

TCRdb re-derived calls from the RT-PCR reads in MiXCR, one entry per CDR3 protein. Among roughly 760,000 distinct CDR3 sequences listed, around 20% were seen once. The CDR3 is made up of 14 amino acids. V shed 5 bases and J shed 5 bases, with 15 bases lying between them. CDR1 and CDR2 (germline): MNHNS, SASEGT. With regard to this clonotype: The antigen remains undetermined.

Source: PBMCs from blood, taken around 5 days after vaccination. The J gene is TRBJ1-1, the V gene TRBV6-1; possibly TRBD1 for D (6 bases). This receptor was obtained from a man aged 45-60 years who received an inactivated influenza vaccine. The CDR3 coding sequence is TGTGCCAGCAGTCAACTACAGGGTTTTACTGAAGCTTTCTTT. Translation: CASSQLQGFTEAFF.